These 2 T cell receptor beta chains share one sample of origin, sequenced in a study of cytomegalovirus exposure and HLA in healthy donors. Primers for the PCR totalled 60 Vbeta and 13 Jbeta. The repertoire was sequenced with immunoSEQ multiplex PCR; TCRdb's copy has only in-frame clones and lacks some. The sample yields about 150,000 clones, more than 70% seen once. Source material: PBMCs. The receptors come from a woman aged 40 to 50 in good health and CMV-seropositive.

V and J are TRBV28 and TRBJ1-2; D is perhaps TRBD1 (5 bases). The germline V gene has CDR1 MDHEN and CDR2 SYDVKM. V lost 5 bases and J lost 6, with 10 bases in between. The CDR3 runs 12 residues. CDR3 protein: CASSQGLHGYTF. DNA for the CDR3: TGTGCCAGCAGTCAGGGACTCCATGGCTACACCTTC.

This rearrangement joins TRBV7-9 to TRBJ2-6, with TRBD2 as a possible D gene (5 bases). Germline V gene sequence: CDR1 SEHNR, CDR2 FQNEAQ (reference sequence). V was shortened by 1 base and J by 4 bases, with 11 bases between the two germline ends. The CDR3 has 16 amino acids. The chain's CDR3 is CASSLVAPGGANVLTF. In nucleotides, the CDR3 is TGTGCCAGCAGCTTAGTGGCCCCGGGAGGGGCCAACGTCCTGACTTTC.